This entry lists 28 T cell receptor beta chains sequenced from one sample in a study of T-cell reconstitution after alpha-beta-depleted transplantation in children (dated by TCRdb to 2016 to 2018). Libraries were made using PCR. Sequencing relied on an Illumina HiSeq 2500. TCR libraries were prepared with molecular barcoding, using unique molecular identifiers to normalize TCRbeta repertoire quantification. TCRdb reran the public reads through fastp at Q25 and MiXCR, keeping productive beta chains. Each CDR3 protein appears once, grouped with its most common genes and DNA. The sample profile shows hundreds of thousands of distinct CDR3 sequences; about 15% of them were found once. About 1.1% of the sample goes to the ten largest clones. Sequencing used PBMCs from the stem cell graft donor, obtained from the stem cell graft. The receptors were gathered from a human donor who donated a stem cell graft to a child with acute myeloid leukemia.

This rearrangement joins TRBV29-1 to TRBJ2-7; 9 nucleotides line up with TRBD1. This CDR3 region has 15 residues. Per the germline V gene, CDR1 is SQVTM and CDR2 is ANQGSEA. The CDR3 sequence: CTPGTGTPGTYEQYF. The CDR3 coding sequence is TGCACCCCAGGGACAGGGACCCCCGGAACCTACGAGCAGTACTTC.

Ten or more counts support this clonotype. The V call is TRBV7-8, the J call TRBJ2-1; TRBD2 matches at 9 bases. Germline trimming cut 0 bases from V and 5 bases from J; bases unmatched to any gene: 2. The CDR3 extends over 15 amino acids. Germline CDR1 is SGHVS and CDR2 is FQNEAQ. The CDR3 is CASSLAAGGDNEQFF. CDR3 bases: TGTGCCAGCAGCTTAGCGGCGGGGGGGGACAATGAGCAGTTCTTC.

This clonotype was observed at least ten times. This chain links TRBV4-2 with TRBJ2-5; D perhaps matches TRBD2 (5 bases). Germline V gene data show CDR1 as LGHNA and CDR2 as YNFKEQ. The CDR3 has 15 residues. V shed 1 base and J shed 5 bases, with 14 bases lying between them. The CDR3 DNA reads TGTGCCAGCAGCCAAGGGGCGACTACCTCGGAGACCCAGTACTTC. Translated: CASSQGATTSETQYF.

The chain links TRBV6-2 or TRBV6-3 to TRBJ2-3; D may be TRBD2 (7 bases). The germline V and J ends were trimmed by 0 bases and 0 bases, with 13 bases remaining between them. Germline V gene sequence: CDR1 MNHEY, CDR2 SVGEGT. The CDR3 has 17 amino acids. Written as DNA, the CDR3 is TGTGCCAGCAGTTACTCGAGGCGGGGGCCTAGCACAGATACGCAGTATTTT. Its protein is CASSYSRRGPSTDTQYF.

The genes are TRBV7-2 and TRBJ2-7; the match to TRBD1 covers 9 bases. This CDR3 comprises 15 residues. V was clipped by 5 bases and J by 5 bases; unmatched bases: 10. Germline CDR1 SGHTA, CDR2 FQGNSA. For the CDR3, the DNA is TGTGCCAGCAGCGCCATAGGGACAGGGTCAGACGAGCAGTACTTC. Protein: CASSAIGTGSDEQYF.

This clonotype has only a few counts. The chain uses TRBV4-3 and TRBJ2-3; a possible D gene is TRBD1 (5 bases). Germline CDR1 reads LGHNA; CDR2 reads YSLEER. The V end was cut by 1 base, the J end by 0 bases, with 17 bases between. The CDR3 is 18 amino acids. CDR3 sequence (DNA): TGCGCCAGCAGCCAAGGGGGTTCAGGGTCCGCTAGCACAGATACGCAGTATTTT. It codes for CASSQGGSGSASTDTQYF.

This chain links TRBV10-2 with TRBJ2-1; 7 bases align to TRBD2. Germline V gene data show CDR1 as WSHSY and CDR2 as SAAADI. The CDR3 runs to 14 residues. Unmatched junction bases numbered 4, after V lost 2 bases and J lost 6 bases. The CDR3 DNA is TGCGCCAGCAGTGAGGGGGACTACGCCAATGAGCAGTTCTTC. It is translated as CASSEGDYANEQFF.

This clonotype has a count of ten or more. The chain couples TRBV7-2 to TRBJ2-7; D not resolved. V lost 5 bases and J lost 9, with 11 bases in between. Germline-derived CDR1 and CDR2 are SGHTA and FQGNSA. The CDR3 sequence is 11 residues long. In DNA form, the CDR3 reads TGTGCCAGCAGCCAAAACAGAATGCAGTACTTC. Amino acids: CASSQNRMQYF.

This sequence joins TRBV6-5 and TRBJ2-2; 7 nucleotides line up with TRBD1. The V gene's germline CDR1 is MNHEY and CDR2 SVGAGI. The CDR3 loop spans 15 amino acids. Unmatched junction bases numbered 4, after V lost 2 bases and J lost 4 bases. CDR3 bases: TGTGCCAGCAGTTACGACAGGGCCAGCACCGGGGAGCTGTTTTTT. It specifies CASSYDRASTGELFF.

This clonotype was detected many times. A read error may account for a junction end that differs from germline. The genes are TRBV7-2 and TRBJ2-1; 8 positions agree with TRBD1. The CDR3 is 14 residues long. The germline V gene has CDR1 SGHTA and CDR2 FQGNSA. This CDR3 is CASRLARGRNEQFF. As DNA, the CDR3 is TGTGCCAGCAGGTTAGCCAGGGGGCGCAATGAGCAGTTCTTC. Full variable domain (missing parts from reference TRBV7-2 and TRBJ2-1): GAGVSQSPSNKVTEKGKDVELRCDPISGHTALYWYRQSLGQGLEFLIYFQGNSAPDKSGLPSDRFSAERTGGSVSTLTIQRTQQEDSAVYLCASRLARGRNEQFFGPGTRLTVL.

This clonotype turned up a few times. CDR3 in amino acids: CASSSGTSSVGEQFF. The CDR3, as DNA: TGTGCCAGCAGCTCCGGAACTAGTTCGGTCGGTGAGCAGTTCTTC. V and J are TRBV7-9 and TRBJ2-1, with a tentative D call TRBD2 (5 bases). CDR1 SEHNR and CDR2 FQNEAQ come from the germline V gene (reference sequence). Trimming left V 4 bases short and J 9 bases short, with 19 bases between. This CDR3 has 15 residues.

This clonotype showed up many times. The chain joins TRBV7-2 to TRBJ2-1; the match to TRBD2 covers 8 bases. The CDR3 length is 14 residues. J was trimmed by 9 bases and V by 3 bases; bases with no gene match: 7. The germline V gene has CDR1 SGHTA and CDR2 FQGNSA. The CDR3 DNA follows: TGTGCCAGCAGCTTTACCGGGAGGGGAGGTGAGCAGTTCTTC. This codes for CASSFTGRGGEQFF.

In this sample, this clonotype turned up a few times. V and J are TRBV7-7 and TRBJ2-7, with TRBD1 as a possible D gene (5 bases). Germline V gene lookup returns CDR1 SSHAT and CDR2 FNYEAQ (reference sequence). V was clipped by 0 bases and J by 8 bases, with 20 bases between them. The CDR3 has 16 amino acids. CDR3 DNA sequence: TGTGCCAGCAGCTTAGCGCAAGAGACAGCTTTCGGCAAGCAGTACGTC. Protein sequence: CASSLAQETAFGKQYV.

The rearrangement links TRBV4-2 to TRBJ2-1; D assignment may be TRBD1 or TRBD2 (5 bases each). The ends were cut back, 5 bases at V and 8 bases at J, with 19 bases in the middle. In germline, CDR1 is LGHNA, CDR2 YNFKEQ. This CDR3 spans 15 amino acids. The CDR3 spells CASSGPGRGPDEQFF. DNA of the CDR3: TGTGCCAGCAGCGGACCGGGACGGGGACCTGATGAGCAGTTCTTC.

This clonotype has just a few counts. This chain uses TRBV7-2 with TRBJ2-7; no clear D gene. V gave up 1 base and J gave up 1 base, with 8 bases separating them. The germline gives CDR1 SGHTA, CDR2 FQGNSA. This CDR3 has 14 residues. CDR3 bases: TGTGCCAGCAGCTTAGTCGGGCAGTCCTACGAGCAGTACTTC. Encoded protein: CASSLVGQSYEQYF.

The rearrangement uses TRBV7-2 and TRBJ2-7; no clear D. The CDR3 runs 15 residues. The germline V gene has CDR1 SGHTA and CDR2 FQGNSA. V was trimmed by 1 base and J by 0 bases, leaving 10 bases between them. CDR3 protein: CASSLGAEHSYEQYF. The CDR3 bases are TGTGCCAGCAGCTTAGGGGCGGAACACTCCTACGAGCAGTACTTC.

The count of this clonotype is one. CDR3 loop: CASSETGRASGANVLTF. The DNA for the CDR3 is TGTGCCAGCAGCGAGACCGGGCGGGCCTCTGGGGCCAACGTCCTGACTTTC. The chain is built from TRBV7-9 and TRBJ2-6, with D tentatively TRBD2 (5 bases). Trimming removed 5 bases at V and 0 bases at J, with 14 bases between. Germline CDR1 is SEHNR and CDR2 is FQNEAQ (reference sequence). This CDR3 is built from 17 residues. The whole variable domain, filled in from reference TRBV7-9 and TRBJ2-6, reads DTGVSQNPRHKITKRGQNVTFRCDPISEHNRLYWYRQTLGQGPEFLTYFQNEAQLEKSRLLSDRFSAERPKGSFSTLEIQRTEQGDSAMYLCASSETGRASGANVLTFGAGSRLTVL.

Many counts were recorded for this clonotype. CDR3 coding DNA: TGCAGTGCCATTTCCGGGACTAGCGGGGGGGCCCAAGAGACCCAGTACTTC. It encodes CSAISGTSGGAQETQYF. The V call is TRBV20-1, the J call TRBJ2-5; TRBD2 matches 16 bases. With 6 bases clipped from V and 1 base from J, the junction kept 8 bases outside the gene matches. This CDR3 contains 17 residues. Per germline, CDR1 DFQATT and CDR2 SNEGSKA (reference sequence).

At least ten counts were recorded for this clonotype. The rearrangement joins TRBV29-1 to TRBJ1-5; unclear D gene. Trimming took off 5 bases at V and 0 bases at J, with 8 bases between the two ends. CDR1 is SQVTM and CDR2 is ANQGSEA in the germline V gene. The CDR3 runs 13 residues. The CDR3 here is CSVCRSSNQPQHF. CDR3 bases: TGCAGCGTTTGTAGGAGTAGCAATCAGCCCCAGCATTTT.

The chain carries TRBV29-1 and TRBJ2-5; D assignment may be TRBD1 or TRBD2 (5 bases each). Trimming removed 6 bases from V and 0 bases from J, with 8 bases in between. The CDR3 runs 12 residues. The germline V gene encodes CDR1 SQVTM and CDR2 ANQGSEA. Here the CDR3 DNA reads TGCAGCGTAGAGGGGTACCAAGAGACCCAGTACTTC. Translated: CSVEGYQETQYF. Full variable domain (missing parts from reference TRBV29-1 and TRBJ2-5): SAVISQKPSRDICQRGTSLTIQCQVDSQVTMMFWYRQQPGQSLTLIATANQGSEATYESGFVIDKFPISRPNLTFSTLTVSNMSPEDSSIYLCSVEGYQETQYFGPGTRLLVL.

The chain has TRBV7-8 and TRBJ2-1, with 10 bases lining up with TRBD2. CDR1 is SGHVS and CDR2 is FQNEAQ in the germline V gene. The CDR3 spans 17 residues. With V trimmed by 5 bases and J by 5 bases, 12 bases remained unmatched. The CDR3 loop is CASSKRSRTSGNNEQFF. The CDR3 DNA is TGTGCCAGCAGCAAACGGTCCCGGACTAGCGGAAACAATGAGCAGTTCTTC. Together with reference TRBV7-8 and TRBJ2-1, the CDR3 gives the full variable domain: GAGVSQSPRYKVAKRGQDVALRCDPISGHVSLFWYQQALGQGPEFLTYFQNEAQLDKSGLPSDRFFAERPEGSVSTLKIQRTQQEDSAVYLCASSKRSRTSGNNEQFFGPGTRLTVL.

This clonotype came up a few times. The chain uses TRBV20-1 and TRBJ1-1, with D perhaps matching TRBD1 (6 bases). Trimming removed 2 bases from V and 1 base from J, with 8 bases in between. The CDR3 covers 13 residues. From germline, CDR1 is DFQATT and CDR2 SNEGSKA (reference sequence). The CDR3 sequence: CSARNRANTEAFF. CDR3 nucleotides: TGCAGTGCTAGAAACAGGGCGAACACTGAAGCTTTCTTT.

This clonotype has just a few counts. This chain uses TRBV30 with TRBJ2-1; D uncertain. The CDR3 sequence is 13 residues long. Germline assignment: CDR1 GTSNPN and CDR2 SVGIG (reference sequence). The V gene lost 5 bases and the J gene lost 6 bases, with 14 bases spanning the gap. This CDR3 reads CAWVPHPGNEQFF. The CDR3 DNA is TGTGCCTGGGTGCCCCATCCGGGCAATGAGCAGTTCTTC.

This clonotype turned up a few times. V and J are TRBV12-3 or TRBV12-4 and TRBJ2-1; 7 nucleotides line up with TRBD1. The V gene end was trimmed by 6 bases and the J gene end by 7 bases; junction bases not matched to a gene: 9. This CDR3 contains 14 residues. As DNA, the CDR3 is TGTGCCAGCAGCATTAACAGGGGCTGGAATGAGCAGTTCTTC. Translation: CASSINRGWNEQFF.

This chain links TRBV7-6 with TRBJ2-3; D is unresolved. Germline assignment: CDR1 SGHVS and CDR2 FNYEAQ. The CDR3 length is 12 residues. The V and J ends lost 5 bases and 9 bases respectively, with 12 bases between them. CDR3 residues: CASSPPLGTQYF. CDR3 coding DNA: TGTGCCAGCAGCCCCCCCCTGGGGACGCAGTATTTT.

Many counts were recorded for this clonotype. The V gene is TRBV29-1, the J gene TRBJ2-7; the match to TRBD1 covers 9 bases. From germline, CDR1 is SQVTM and CDR2 ANQGSEA. This CDR3 contains 15 residues. The V segment lost 4 bases and the J segment 0 bases; nucleotides outside the gene matches: 7. This CDR3 reads CSVVGTGTLSYEQYF. The CDR3 nucleotides are TGCAGCGTTGTGGGGACAGGGACCCTCTCCTACGAGCAGTACTTC.

A remark on this clonotype: A much larger clone lies one base from this, so it may be a read error. This sequence joins TRBV7-2 and TRBJ1-5; 7 bases are shared with TRBD1. CDR1 is SGHTA and CDR2 is FQGNSA in the germline V gene. The CDR3 is made up of 15 amino acids. Unmatched junction bases numbered 6, after V lost 5 bases and J lost 2 bases. The CDR3 nucleotides are TGTGCCAGCAGCCGTACAGGGGTCGGCAATCAGCCCCAGCATTTT. Its translation: CASSRTGVGNQPQHF.

The chain joins TRBV6-1 to TRBJ1-1; D is possibly TRBD1 (6 bases). CDR1 is MNHNS and CDR2 is SASEGT in the germline V gene. V gave up 9 bases and J gave up 1 base, with 21 bases separating them. The CDR3 extends over 16 amino acids. The CDR3 is CASRGQSLRPNTEAFF. The CDR3 nucleotides are TGTGCCAGTCGAGGACAGTCGCTGCGCCCGAACACTGAAGCTTTCTTT.